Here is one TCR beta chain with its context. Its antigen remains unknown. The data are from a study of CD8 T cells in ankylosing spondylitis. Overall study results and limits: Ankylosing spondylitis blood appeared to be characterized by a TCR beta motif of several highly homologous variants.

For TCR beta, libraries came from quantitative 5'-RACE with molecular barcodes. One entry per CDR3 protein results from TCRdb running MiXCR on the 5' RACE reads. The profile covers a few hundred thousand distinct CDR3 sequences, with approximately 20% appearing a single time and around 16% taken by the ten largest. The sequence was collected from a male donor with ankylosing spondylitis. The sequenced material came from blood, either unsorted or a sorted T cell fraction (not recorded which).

CDR3 sequence: CASSLQTGVSEQYF. In DNA, the CDR3 is TGTGCCAGCAGTTTGCAGACAGGGGTTTCCGAGCAGTACTTC. V gene TRBV12-3 or TRBV12-4 combines with J gene TRBJ2-7, with TRBD1 matching 8 bases. Losses at the gene ends were 3 bases for V and 6 bases for J; bases not matched to a gene: 7. CDR3 size: 14 residues.